This TCR beta chain was profiled in a study of OX40 agonist ivuxolimab in advanced cancers. The V gene end was trimmed by 5 bases and the J gene end by 5 bases; junction bases not matched to a gene: 4. Germline V gene sequence: CDR1 SGHNT, CDR2 YENEEA. The CDR3 runs to 14 residues. Measured with immunoSEQ multiplex PCR; TCRdb has only the in-frame clones, and not every one. The top ten hold nearly 4.5% of the sample, which has 72,000 or so clones, about 80% seen once. The specimen was CD4+ or CD8+ T cells sorted from blood, collected in a trial of the OX40 agonist ivuxolimab. The gene calls are TRBV11-3 and TRBJ2-2, with 8 bases matching TRBD1. The source of this sequence is an adult with an advanced solid tumor such as melanoma, head and neck, liver or kidney cancer. The CDR3 reads CASSVGQGTGELFF. CDR3 nucleotide sequence: TGTGCCAGCAGCGTCGGACAGGGAACCGGGGAGCTGTTTTTT.